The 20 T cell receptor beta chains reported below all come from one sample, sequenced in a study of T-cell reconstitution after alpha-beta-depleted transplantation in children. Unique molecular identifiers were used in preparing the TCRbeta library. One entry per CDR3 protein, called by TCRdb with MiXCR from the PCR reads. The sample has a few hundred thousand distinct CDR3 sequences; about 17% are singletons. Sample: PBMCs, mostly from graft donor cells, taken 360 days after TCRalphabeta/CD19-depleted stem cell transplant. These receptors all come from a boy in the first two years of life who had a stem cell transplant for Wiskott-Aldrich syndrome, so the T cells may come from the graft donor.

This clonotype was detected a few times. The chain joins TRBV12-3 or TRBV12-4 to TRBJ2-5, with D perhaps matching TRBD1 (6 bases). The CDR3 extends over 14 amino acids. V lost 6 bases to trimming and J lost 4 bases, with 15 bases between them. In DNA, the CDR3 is TGTGCCAGCAGCGAAAGGGGGTTTGGAGAGACCCAGTACTTC. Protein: CASSERGFGETQYF.

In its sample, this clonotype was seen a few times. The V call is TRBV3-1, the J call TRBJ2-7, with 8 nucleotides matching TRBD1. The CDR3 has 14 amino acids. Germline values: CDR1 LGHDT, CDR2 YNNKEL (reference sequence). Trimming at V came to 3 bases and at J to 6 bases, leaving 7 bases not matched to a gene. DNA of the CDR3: TGTGCCAGCAGCCACCGACAGACAGGGGTCGAGCAGTACTTC. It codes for CASSHRQTGVEQYF.

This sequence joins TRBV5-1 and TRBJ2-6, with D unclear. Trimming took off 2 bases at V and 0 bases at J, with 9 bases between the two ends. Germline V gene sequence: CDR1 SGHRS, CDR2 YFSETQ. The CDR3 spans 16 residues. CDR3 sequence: CASSFQESSGANVLTF. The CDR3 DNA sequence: TGCGCCAGCAGCTTTCAGGAGAGCTCTGGGGCCAACGTCCTGACTTTC.

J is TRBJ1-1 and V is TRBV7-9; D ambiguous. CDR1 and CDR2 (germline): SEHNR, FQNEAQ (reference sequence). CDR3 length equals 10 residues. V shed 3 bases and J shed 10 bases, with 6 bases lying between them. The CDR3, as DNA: TGTGCCAGCAGCTTGGCTAGAGCTTTCTTT. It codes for CASSLARAFF.

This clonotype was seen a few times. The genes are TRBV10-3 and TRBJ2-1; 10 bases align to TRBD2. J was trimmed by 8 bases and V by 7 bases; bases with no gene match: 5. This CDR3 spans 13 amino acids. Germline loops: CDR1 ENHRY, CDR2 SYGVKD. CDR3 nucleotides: TGTGCCATCAAGGGGGGGACTAGCGATGAGCAGTTCTTC. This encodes CAIKGGTSDEQFF.

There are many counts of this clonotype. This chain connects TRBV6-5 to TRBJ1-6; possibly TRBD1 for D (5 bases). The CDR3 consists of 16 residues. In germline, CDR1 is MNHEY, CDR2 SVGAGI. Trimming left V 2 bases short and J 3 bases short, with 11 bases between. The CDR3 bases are TGTGCCAGCAGTTACCCGCAGGACATCTATAATTCACCCCTCCACTTT. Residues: CASSYPQDIYNSPLHF.

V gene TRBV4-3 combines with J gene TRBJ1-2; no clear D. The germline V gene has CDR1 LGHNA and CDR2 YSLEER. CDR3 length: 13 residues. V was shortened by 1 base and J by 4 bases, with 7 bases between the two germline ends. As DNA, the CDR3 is TGCGCCAGCAGCCAAGGAGGGCCCTATGGCTACACCTTC. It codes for CASSQGGPYGYTF.

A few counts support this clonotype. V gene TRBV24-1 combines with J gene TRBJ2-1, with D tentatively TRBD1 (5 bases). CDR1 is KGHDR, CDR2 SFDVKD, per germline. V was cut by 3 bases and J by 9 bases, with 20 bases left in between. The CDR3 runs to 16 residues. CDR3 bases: TGTGCCACCAGTGATAAAAACAGGTGGATTTTCGGTGAGCAGTTCTTC. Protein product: CATSDKNRWIFGEQFF.

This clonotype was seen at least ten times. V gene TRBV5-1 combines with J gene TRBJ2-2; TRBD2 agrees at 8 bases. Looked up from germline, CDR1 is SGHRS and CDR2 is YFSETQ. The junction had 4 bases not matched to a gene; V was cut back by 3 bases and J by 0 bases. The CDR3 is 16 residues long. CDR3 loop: CASSSLGLANTGELFF. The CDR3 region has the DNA TGCGCCAGCAGCTCACTGGGACTAGCGAACACCGGGGAGCTGTTTTTT.

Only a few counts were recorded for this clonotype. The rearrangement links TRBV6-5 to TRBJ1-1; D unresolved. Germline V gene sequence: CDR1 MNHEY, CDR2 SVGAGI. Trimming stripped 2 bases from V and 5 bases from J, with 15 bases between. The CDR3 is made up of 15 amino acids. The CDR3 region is CASSYNRVEGTEAFF. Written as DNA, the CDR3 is TGTGCCAGCAGTTACAACCGGGTTGAAGGGACTGAAGCTTTCTTT.

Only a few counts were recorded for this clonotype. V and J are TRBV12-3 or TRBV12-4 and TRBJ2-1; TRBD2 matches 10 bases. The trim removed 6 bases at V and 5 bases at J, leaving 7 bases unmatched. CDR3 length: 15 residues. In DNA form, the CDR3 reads TGTGCCAGCAGAATTACTAGCGGGGTTAACAATGAGCAGTTCTTC. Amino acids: CASRITSGVNNEQFF.

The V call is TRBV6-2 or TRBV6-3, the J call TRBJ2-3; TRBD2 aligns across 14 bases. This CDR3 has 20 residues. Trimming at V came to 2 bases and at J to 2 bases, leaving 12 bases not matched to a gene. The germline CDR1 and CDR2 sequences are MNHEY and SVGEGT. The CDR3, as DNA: TGTGCCAGCAGTTACCTCATAGGACTAGCGGGAGGTCCTGTCACAGATACGCAGTATTTT. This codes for CASSYLIGLAGGPVTDTQYF.

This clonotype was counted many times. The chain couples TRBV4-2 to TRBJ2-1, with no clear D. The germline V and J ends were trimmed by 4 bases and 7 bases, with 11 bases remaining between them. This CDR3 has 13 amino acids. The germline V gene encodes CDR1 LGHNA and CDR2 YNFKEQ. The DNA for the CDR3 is TGTGCCAGCAGCCGTCTAATCAGGAATGAGCAGTTCTTC. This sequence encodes CASSRLIRNEQFF.

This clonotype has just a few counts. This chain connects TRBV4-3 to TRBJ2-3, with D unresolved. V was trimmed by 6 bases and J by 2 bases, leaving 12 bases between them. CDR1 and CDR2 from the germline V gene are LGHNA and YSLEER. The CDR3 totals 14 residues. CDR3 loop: CASSPTQLTDTQYF. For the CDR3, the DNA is TGCGCCAGCAGTCCCACCCAGCTCACAGATACGCAGTATTTT.

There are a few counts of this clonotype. The CDR3 sequence: CASSLLRGTEAFF. The CDR3 coding sequence is TGTGCCAGCAGTTTATTGAGGGGCACTGAAGCTTTCTTT. The chain couples TRBV12-3 or TRBV12-4 to TRBJ1-1; D may be TRBD1 (5 bases). Trimming took 2 bases from V and 4 from J, leaving 8 bases between them. CDR3 length equals 13 residues.

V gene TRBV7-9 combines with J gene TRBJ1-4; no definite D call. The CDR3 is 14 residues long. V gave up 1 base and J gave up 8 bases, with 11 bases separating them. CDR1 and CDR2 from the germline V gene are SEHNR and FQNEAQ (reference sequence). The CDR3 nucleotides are TGTGCCAGCAGCTTAGTGGCCAAGGACGAAAAACTGTTTTTT. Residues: CASSLVAKDEKLFF. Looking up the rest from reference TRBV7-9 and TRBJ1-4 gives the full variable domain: DTGVSQNPRHKITKRGQNVTFRCDPISEHNRLYWYRQTLGQGPEFLTYFQNEAQLEKSRLLSDRFSAERPKGSFSTLEIQRTEQGDSAMYLCASSLVAKDEKLFFGSGTQLSVL.

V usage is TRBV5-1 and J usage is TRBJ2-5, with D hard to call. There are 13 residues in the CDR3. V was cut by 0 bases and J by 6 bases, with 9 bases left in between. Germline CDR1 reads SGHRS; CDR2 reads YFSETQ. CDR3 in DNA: TGCGCCAGCAGCTTGGAGCTGGCGAAGACCCAGTACTTC. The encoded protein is CASSLELAKTQYF.

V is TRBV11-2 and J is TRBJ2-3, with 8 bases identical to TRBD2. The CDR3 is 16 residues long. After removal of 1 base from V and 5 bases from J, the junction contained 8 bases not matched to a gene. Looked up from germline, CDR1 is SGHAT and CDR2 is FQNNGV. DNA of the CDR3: TGTGCCAGCAGCTTAGCTTGGACTAGCCCCAAAGATACGCAGTATTTT. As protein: CASSLAWTSPKDTQYF.

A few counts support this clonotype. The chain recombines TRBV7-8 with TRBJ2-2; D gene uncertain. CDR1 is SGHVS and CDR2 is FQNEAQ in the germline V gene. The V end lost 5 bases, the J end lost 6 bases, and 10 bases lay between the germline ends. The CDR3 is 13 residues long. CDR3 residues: CASSLRPAGELFF. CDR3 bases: TGTGCCAGCAGCCTCCGACCCGCCGGGGAGCTGTTTTTT.

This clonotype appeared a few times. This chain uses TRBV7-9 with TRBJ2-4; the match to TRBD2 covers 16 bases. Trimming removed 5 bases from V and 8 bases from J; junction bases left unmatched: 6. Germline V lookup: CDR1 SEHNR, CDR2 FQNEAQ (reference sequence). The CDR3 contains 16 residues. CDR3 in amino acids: CASSPGLAGGPDIQYF. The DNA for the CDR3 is TGTGCCAGCAGCCCGGGACTAGCGGGAGGGCCTGACATTCAGTACTTC.